This T cell receptor (beta chain) was observed in a study of blood T cell repertoires in COVID-19. Across the study: Some COVID-19 samples were acute and others convalescent; all came from the United States, Italy and Spain. The analysed material was cDNA or gDNA that came from T cells, B-cell-depleted T cells, or PBMCs.

Authors' processing steps: Amplification of reference gene primers provided the estimated nucleated cell counts. Assay used: immunoSEQ multiplex PCR; TCRdb lists only in-frame clones, some missing. V and J calls and clone size are copied from that table; D and trimming were computed from the DNA. The data contain about 140,000 clones, over 75% of them singletons. This TCR was recovered from a man aged 50 or older with acute or convalescent COVID-19. Sequencing input: peripheral blood.

The CDR3 sequence is CASSTGTGIYEQYF. DNA of the CDR3: TGTGCCAGCAGCACCGGGACAGGGATCTACGAGCAGTACTTC. This chain uses TRBV7-9 with TRBJ2-7; 9 bases are shared with TRBD1. The CDR3 sequence is 14 residues long. CDR1 and CDR2 (germline): SEHNR, FQNEAQ (reference sequence). V gave up 5 bases and J gave up 3 bases; unmatched junction bases: 5.